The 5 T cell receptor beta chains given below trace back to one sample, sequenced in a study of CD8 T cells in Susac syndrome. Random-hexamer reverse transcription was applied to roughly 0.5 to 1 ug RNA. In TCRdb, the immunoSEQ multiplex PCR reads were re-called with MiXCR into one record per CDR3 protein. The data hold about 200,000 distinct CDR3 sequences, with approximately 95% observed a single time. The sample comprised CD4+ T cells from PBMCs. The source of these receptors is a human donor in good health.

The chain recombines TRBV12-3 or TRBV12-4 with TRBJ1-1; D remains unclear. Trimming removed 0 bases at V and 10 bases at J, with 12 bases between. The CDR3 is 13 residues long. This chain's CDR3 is CASSLAGGMRAFF. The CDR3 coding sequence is TGTGCCAGCAGTTTAGCGGGAGGGATGAGAGCTTTCTTT.

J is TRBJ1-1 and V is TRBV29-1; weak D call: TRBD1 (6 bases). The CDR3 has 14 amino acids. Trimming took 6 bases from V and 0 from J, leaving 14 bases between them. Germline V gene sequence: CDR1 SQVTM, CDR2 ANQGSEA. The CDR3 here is CSVWTDIMNTEAFF. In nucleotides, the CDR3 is TGCAGCGTCTGGACAGATATAATGAACACTGAAGCTTTCTTT. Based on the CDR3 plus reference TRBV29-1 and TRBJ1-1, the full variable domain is SAVISQKPSRDICQRGTSLTIQCQVDSQVTMMFWYRQQPGQSLTLIATANQGSEATYESGFVIDKFPISRPNLTFSTLTVSNMSPEDSSIYLCSVWTDIMNTEAFFGQGTRLTVV.

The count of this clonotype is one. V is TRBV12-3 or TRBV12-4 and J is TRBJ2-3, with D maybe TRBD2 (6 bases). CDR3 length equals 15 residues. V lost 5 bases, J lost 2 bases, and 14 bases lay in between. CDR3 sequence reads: CASSPGTFITDTQYF. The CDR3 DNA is TGTGCCAGCAGTCCCGGGACTTTCATCACAGATACGCAGTATTTT.

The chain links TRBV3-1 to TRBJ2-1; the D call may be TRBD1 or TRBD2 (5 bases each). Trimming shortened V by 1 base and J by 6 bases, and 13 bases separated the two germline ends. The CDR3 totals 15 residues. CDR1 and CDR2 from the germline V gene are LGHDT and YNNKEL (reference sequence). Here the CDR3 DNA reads TGTGCCAGCAGCCAAGGTCTTGGGACCTCCAATGAGCAGTTCTTC. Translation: CASSQGLGTSNEQFF.

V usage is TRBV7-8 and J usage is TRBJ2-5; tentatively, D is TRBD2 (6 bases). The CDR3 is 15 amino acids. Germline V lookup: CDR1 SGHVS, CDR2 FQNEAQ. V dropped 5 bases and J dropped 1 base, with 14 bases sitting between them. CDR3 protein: CASSGRGTFQETQYF. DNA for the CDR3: TGTGCCAGCAGCGGACGCGGGACTTTCCAAGAGACCCAGTACTTC.